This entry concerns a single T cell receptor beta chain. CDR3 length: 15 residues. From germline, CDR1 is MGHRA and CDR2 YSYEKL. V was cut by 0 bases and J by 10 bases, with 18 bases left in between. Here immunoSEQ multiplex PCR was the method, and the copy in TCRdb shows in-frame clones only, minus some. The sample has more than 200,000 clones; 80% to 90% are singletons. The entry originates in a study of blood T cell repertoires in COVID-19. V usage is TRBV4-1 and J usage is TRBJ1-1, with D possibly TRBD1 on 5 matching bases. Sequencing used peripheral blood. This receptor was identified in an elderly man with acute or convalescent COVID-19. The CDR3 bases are TGCGCCAGCAGCCAAGAAATCGGGCAGGGCTTCGGAGCTTTCTTT. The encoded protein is CASSQEIGQGFGAFF.